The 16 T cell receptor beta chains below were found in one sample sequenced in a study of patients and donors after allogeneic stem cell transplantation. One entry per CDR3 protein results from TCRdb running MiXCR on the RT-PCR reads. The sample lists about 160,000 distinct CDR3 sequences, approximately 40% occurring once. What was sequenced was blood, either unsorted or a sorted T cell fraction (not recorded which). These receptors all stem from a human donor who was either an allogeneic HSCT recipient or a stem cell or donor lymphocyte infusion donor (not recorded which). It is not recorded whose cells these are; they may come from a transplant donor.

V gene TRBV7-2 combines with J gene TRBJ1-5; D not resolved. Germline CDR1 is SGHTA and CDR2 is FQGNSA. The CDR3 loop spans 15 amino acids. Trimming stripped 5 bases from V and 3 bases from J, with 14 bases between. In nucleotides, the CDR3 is TGTGCCAGCAGCCGCGGACCCCCGCCCAATCAGCCCCAGCATTTT. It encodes CASSRGPPPNQPQHF.

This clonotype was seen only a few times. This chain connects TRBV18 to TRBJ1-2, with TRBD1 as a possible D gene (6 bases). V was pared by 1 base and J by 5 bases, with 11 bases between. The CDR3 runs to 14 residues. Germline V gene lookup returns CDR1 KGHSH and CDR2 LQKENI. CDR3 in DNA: TGTGCCAGCTCACCACTGGACAGAGGATATGGCTACACCTTC. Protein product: CASSPLDRGYGYTF.

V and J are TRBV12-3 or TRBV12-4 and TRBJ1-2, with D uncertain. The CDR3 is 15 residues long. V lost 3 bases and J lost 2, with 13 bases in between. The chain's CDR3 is CASSFDIGSNYGYTF. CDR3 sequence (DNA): TGTGCCAGCAGTTTCGATATCGGCTCCAACTATGGCTACACCTTC.

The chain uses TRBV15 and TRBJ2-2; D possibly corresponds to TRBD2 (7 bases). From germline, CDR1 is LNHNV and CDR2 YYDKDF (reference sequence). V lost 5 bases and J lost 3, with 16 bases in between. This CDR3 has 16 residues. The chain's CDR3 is CATSLSRGADTGELFF. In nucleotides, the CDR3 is TGTGCCACCAGCCTATCACGGGGGGCGGACACCGGGGAGCTGTTTTTT.

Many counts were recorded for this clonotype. The CDR3 sequence is CSVEDGSEQYV. The CDR3 bases are TGCAGCGTTGAAGATGGGTCCGAGCAGTACGTC. The chain joins TRBV29-1 to TRBJ2-7, with D hard to call. Looked up from germline, CDR1 is SQVTM and CDR2 is ANQGSEA. There are 11 residues in the CDR3. Trimming left V 0 bases short and J 6 bases short, with 6 bases between.

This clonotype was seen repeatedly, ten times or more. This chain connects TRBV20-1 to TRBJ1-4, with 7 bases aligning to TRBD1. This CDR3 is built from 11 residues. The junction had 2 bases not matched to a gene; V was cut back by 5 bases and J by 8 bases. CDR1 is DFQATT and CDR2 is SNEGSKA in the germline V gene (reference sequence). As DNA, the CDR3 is TGCAGTGCTGAGGGACAGGAAAAACTGTTTTTT. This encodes CSAEGQEKLFF.

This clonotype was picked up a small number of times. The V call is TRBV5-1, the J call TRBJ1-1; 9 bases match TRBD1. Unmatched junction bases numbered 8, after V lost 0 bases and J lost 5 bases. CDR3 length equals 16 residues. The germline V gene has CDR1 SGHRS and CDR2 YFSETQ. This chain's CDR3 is CASSLGLNRGQTEAFF. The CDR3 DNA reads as TGCGCCAGCAGCTTGGGTCTTAACAGGGGGCAGACTGAAGCTTTCTTT.

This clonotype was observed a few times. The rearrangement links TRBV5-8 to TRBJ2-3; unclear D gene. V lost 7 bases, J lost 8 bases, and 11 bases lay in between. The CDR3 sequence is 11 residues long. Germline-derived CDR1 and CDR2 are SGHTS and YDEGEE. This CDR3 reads CASGERVTQYF. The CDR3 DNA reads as TGTGCCAGCGGTGAGAGAGTTACGCAGTATTTT. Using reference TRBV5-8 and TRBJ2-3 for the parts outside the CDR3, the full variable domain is EAGVTQSPTHLIKTRGQQATLRCSPISGHTSVYWYQQALGLGLQFLLWYDEGEERNRGNFPPRFSGRQFPNYSSELNVNALELEDSALYLCASGERVTQYFGPGTRLTVL.

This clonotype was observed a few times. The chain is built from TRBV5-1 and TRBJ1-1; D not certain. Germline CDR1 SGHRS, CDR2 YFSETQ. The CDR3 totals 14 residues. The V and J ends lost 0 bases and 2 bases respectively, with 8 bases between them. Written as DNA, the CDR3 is TGCGCCAGCAGCTTGGCGGCGGGTAACACTGAAGCTTTCTTT. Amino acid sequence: CASSLAAGNTEAFF.

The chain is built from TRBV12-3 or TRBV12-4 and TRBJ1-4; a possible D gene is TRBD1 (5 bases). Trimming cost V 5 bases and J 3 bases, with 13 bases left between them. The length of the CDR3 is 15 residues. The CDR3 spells CASSDPGRANEKLFF. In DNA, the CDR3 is TGTGCCAGCAGTGACCCCGGCAGGGCTAATGAAAAACTGTTTTTT.

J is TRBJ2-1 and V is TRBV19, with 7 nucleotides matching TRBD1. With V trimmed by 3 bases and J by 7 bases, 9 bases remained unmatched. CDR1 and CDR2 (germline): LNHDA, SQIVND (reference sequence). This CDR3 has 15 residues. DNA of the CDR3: TGTGCCAGTAGTATTTTGGGACAGCTGGGGAATGAGCAGTTCTTC. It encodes CASSILGQLGNEQFF.

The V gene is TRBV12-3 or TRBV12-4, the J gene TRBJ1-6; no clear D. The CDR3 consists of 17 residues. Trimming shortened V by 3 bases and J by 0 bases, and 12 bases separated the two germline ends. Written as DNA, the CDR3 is TGTGCCAGCAGTTTTAAGGGTGCCAGCTCCTATAATTCACCCCTCCACTTT. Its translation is CASSFKGASSYNSPLHF.

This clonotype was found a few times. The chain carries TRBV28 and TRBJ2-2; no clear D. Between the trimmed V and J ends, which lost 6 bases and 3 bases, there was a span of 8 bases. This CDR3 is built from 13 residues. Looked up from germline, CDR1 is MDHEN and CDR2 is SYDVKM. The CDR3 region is CASSPYHTGELFF. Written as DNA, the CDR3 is TGTGCCAGCAGCCCCTATCACACCGGGGAGCTGTTTTTT.

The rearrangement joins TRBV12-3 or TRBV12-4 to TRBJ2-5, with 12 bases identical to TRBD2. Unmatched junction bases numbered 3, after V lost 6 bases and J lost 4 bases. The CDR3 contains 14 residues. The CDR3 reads CASRSTSGGETQYF. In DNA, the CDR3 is TGTGCCAGCAGGTCGACTAGCGGGGGAGAGACCCAGTACTTC.

The chain's CDR3 is CASTLERGATIYF. In nucleotides, the CDR3 is TGTGCCAGCACCCTAGAGAGGGGGGCGACCATATATTTT. The genes are TRBV12-3 or TRBV12-4 and TRBJ1-3, with D tentatively TRBD1 (6 bases). The ends were cut back, 7 bases at V and 10 bases at J, with 17 bases in the middle. The CDR3 has 13 residues.

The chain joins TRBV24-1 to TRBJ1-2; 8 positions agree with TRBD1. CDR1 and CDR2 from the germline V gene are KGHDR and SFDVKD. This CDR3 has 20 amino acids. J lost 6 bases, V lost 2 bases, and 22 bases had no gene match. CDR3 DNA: TGTGCCACCAGTGATTCGGATAGGGGCTTGACAGGGGAAGGCTTGGATGGCTACACCTTC. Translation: CATSDSDRGLTGEGLDGYTF.